These 20 T cell receptor beta chains came from one sample sequenced in a study of cytomegalovirus exposure and HLA in healthy donors. Both 60 Vbeta primers and 13 Jbeta primers went into the PCR. The repertoire was sequenced with immunoSEQ multiplex PCR; TCRdb's copy has only in-frame clones and lacks some. The sample records around 170,000 clones, about 72% being singletons. Material: PBMCs. These receptors came from a girl aged 10 to 17 in good health and CMV-seronegative.

The chain joins TRBV10-2 to TRBJ2-3; 7 bases map to TRBD1. CDR3 length equals 13 residues. V gave up 10 bases and J gave up 4 bases; unmatched junction bases: 8. Germline-derived CDR1 and CDR2 are WSHSY and SAAADI. DNA for the CDR3: TGCGCCACCGCAGGGGGAGAGGCAGATACGCAGTATTTT. It specifies CATAGGEADTQYF.

The chain uses TRBV11-1 and TRBJ1-1; 7 bases are shared with TRBD1. V dropped 1 base and J dropped 8; count of bases not matched to a gene: 4. Germline V gives CDR1 SGHAT, CDR2 FQDESV (reference sequence). CDR3 size: 13 residues. The CDR3 region has the DNA TGTGCCAGCAGCTTAGGCGGCAGGGGGGAAGCTTTCTTT. It yields the protein CASSLGGRGEAFF.

The sample holds one count of this clone. The DNA for the CDR3 is TGTGCCAGCTCAGCTGGCCGACAGATCCCTGAAGCTTTCTTT. Translating it yields CASSAGRQIPEAFF. The rearrangement links TRBV18 to TRBJ1-1, with D perhaps matching TRBD1 (5 bases). V was trimmed by 5 bases and J by 6 bases, leaving 16 bases between them. The length of the CDR3 is 14 residues. CDR1 and CDR2 (germline): KGHSH, LQKENI.

The rearrangement uses TRBV7-9 and TRBJ2-3; perhaps TRBD2 as D (5 bases). CDR1 SEHNR and CDR2 FQNEAQ come from the germline V gene (reference sequence). Trimming took off 4 bases at V and 6 bases at J, with 11 bases between the two ends. The CDR3 contains 13 residues. CDR3 DNA sequence: TGTGCCAGCAGCTACCGCCCGGGGGATACGCAGTATTTT. Translation: CASSYRPGDTQYF.

This clone was seen just once. This chain's CDR3 is CASSVAPSGQVATIYF. The CDR3 nucleotides read TGTGCCAGCAGCGTAGCGCCCTCTGGACAGGTAGCCACCATATATTTT. The V and J genes are TRBV9 and TRBJ1-3, with 7 bases aligning to TRBD1. J gave up 9 bases and V 0 bases, and 12 bases lay outside the gene matches. This CDR3 is built from 16 residues. The germline gives CDR1 SGDLS, CDR2 YYNGEE.

The rearrangement links TRBV29-1 to TRBJ2-7; TRBD1 is a possible D gene (6 bases). This CDR3 has 13 amino acids. The germline V and J ends were trimmed by 7 bases and 2 bases, with 15 bases remaining between them. CDR1 is SQVTM and CDR2 is ANQGSEA in the germline V gene. CDR3: CSAQTGLAYEQYF. For the CDR3, the DNA is TGCAGCGCGCAGACAGGACTTGCCTACGAGCAGTACTTC.

The chain joins TRBV6-5 to TRBJ1-2; D might be TRBD1 (5 bases). Per the germline V gene, CDR1 is MNHEY and CDR2 is SVGAGI. This CDR3 contains 13 residues. The V end lost 5 bases, the J end lost 8 bases, and 15 bases lay between the germline ends. Here the CDR3 DNA reads TGTGCCAGCAGTGCCCCTCCAGGGCGCGGCTACACCTTC. It encodes CASSAPPGRGYTF.

This clone showed up just a few times. The chain is built from TRBV5-1 and TRBJ1-2; D is ambiguous. The length of the CDR3 is 13 residues. Per the germline V gene, CDR1 is SGHRS and CDR2 is YFSETQ. With 7 bases removed from V and 2 bases from J, the gap between germline ends came to 12 bases. The CDR3 DNA sequence: TGCGCCAGCCAGACGGGAGAAAACTATGGCTACACCTTC. Amino acid sequence: CASQTGENYGYTF.

The rearrangement links TRBV6-1 to TRBJ2-1, with D possibly TRBD2 on 7 matching bases. With 8 bases removed from V and 2 bases from J, the gap between germline ends came to 13 bases. The V gene's germline CDR1 is MNHNS and CDR2 SASEGT. The CDR3 contains 14 residues. The CDR3 is CASQEGGAYNEQFF. In DNA form, the CDR3 reads TGTGCCAGCCAAGAGGGGGGGGCCTACAATGAGCAGTTCTTC.

The chain joins TRBV6-5 to TRBJ1-1, with D hard to call. CDR3 size: 11 residues. With 11 bases removed from V and 1 base from J, the gap between germline ends came to 8 bases. Germline loops: CDR1 MNHEY, CDR2 SVGAGI. CDR3 residues: CAVRRNTEAFF. CDR3 coding DNA: TGTGCCGTCCGGAGGAACACTGAAGCTTTCTTT.

This clone was detected a few times. The gene calls are TRBV9 and TRBJ1-5; D perhaps matches TRBD1 (6 bases). This CDR3 has 16 residues. Germline-derived CDR1 and CDR2 are SGDLS and YYNGEE. V lost 0 bases and J lost 0, with 10 bases in between. The CDR3 protein is CASSVGGGDSNQPQHF. As DNA, the CDR3 is TGTGCCAGCAGCGTAGGGGGGGGCGATAGCAATCAGCCCCAGCATTTT. The entire variable domain, with the rest obtained from reference TRBV9 and TRBJ1-5, is as follows: DSGVTQTPKHLITATGQRVTLRCSPRSGDLSVYWYQQSLDQGLQFLIQYYNGEERAKGNILERFSAQQFPDLHSELNLSSLELGDSALYFCASSVGGGDSNQPQHFGDGTRLSIL.

This chain joins TRBV10-3 and TRBJ2-1; 10 nucleotides align to TRBD2. The CDR3 extends over 15 amino acids. From germline, CDR1 is ENHRY and CDR2 SYGVKD. Trimming took 10 bases from V and 4 from J; bases not matched to a gene: 10. The CDR3 DNA reads TGTGCCACCAAGGGGCTAGCGGGGGTTTACAATGAGCAGTTCTTC. This codes for CATKGLAGVYNEQFF.

This chain connects TRBV5-1 to TRBJ2-7, with 15 bases lining up with TRBD2. The V gene's germline CDR1 is SGHRS and CDR2 YFSETQ. Losses at the gene ends were 3 bases for V and 6 bases for J; bases not matched to a gene: 1. This CDR3 contains 14 residues. CDR3 sequence: CASSWTSGGGEQYF. CDR3 sequence (DNA): TGCGCCAGCAGCTGGACTAGCGGGGGGGGCGAGCAGTACTTC.

This sequence joins TRBV6-1 and TRBJ2-1, with D tentatively TRBD1 (5 bases). The CDR3 is 17 amino acids. Germline V gene data show CDR1 as MNHNS and CDR2 as SASEGT. Trimming stripped 1 base from V and 7 bases from J, with 20 bases between. The CDR3 is CASSEEGFSFVRNEQFF. For the CDR3, the DNA is TGTGCCAGCAGTGAAGAGGGGTTTTCGTTTGTAAGGAATGAGCAGTTCTTC.

The J gene is TRBJ2-1, the V gene TRBV10-3, with D hard to call. This CDR3 region has 13 residues. Germline CDR1 and CDR2: ENHRY and SYGVKD. Between the trimmed V and J ends, which lost 0 bases and 7 bases, there was a span of 7 bases. The CDR3 DNA sequence: TGTGCCATCAGTGAGTCGCGAACGAATGAGCAGTTCTTC. This sequence encodes CAISESRTNEQFF.

This clone has just a few counts. This chain links TRBV11-1 with TRBJ1-2; 8 bases are a match to TRBD1. The germline gives CDR1 SGHAT, CDR2 FQDESV (reference sequence). The junction had 6 bases not matched to a gene; V was cut back by 5 bases and J by 7 bases. The CDR3 extends over 13 amino acids. CDR3: CASSPDRDRGYTF. The CDR3 DNA is TGTGCCAGCAGCCCGGACAGGGACCGTGGCTACACCTTC.

The rearrangement uses TRBV6-5 and TRBJ1-6; 8 bases align to TRBD1. From germline, CDR1 is MNHEY and CDR2 SVGAGI. The length of the CDR3 is 13 residues. V lost 5 bases to trimming and J lost 8 bases; unmatched junction nucleotides: 2. CDR3 in DNA: TGTGCCAGCAGTGACAGGGGAGATTCACCCCTCCACTTT. It specifies CASSDRGDSPLHF.

V is TRBV27 and J is TRBJ1-2, with D maybe TRBD1 (6 bases). V was cut by 4 bases and J by 8 bases, with 17 bases left in between. Per the germline V gene, CDR1 is MNHEY and CDR2 is SMNVEV (reference sequence). The CDR3 is 14 residues long. DNA for the CDR3: TGTGCCAGCAGTTGGCGAACAGGGAAATCCGGCTACACCTTC. Translated: CASSWRTGKSGYTF.

This rearrangement joins TRBV18 to TRBJ1-4; TRBD1 might be the D (5 bases). Germline values: CDR1 KGHSH, CDR2 LQKENI. V shed 3 bases and J shed 8 bases, with 13 bases lying between them. This CDR3 is built from 14 residues. The CDR3 is CASSPQGKLEKLFF. The CDR3 region has the DNA TGTGCCAGCTCACCCCAGGGCAAATTAGAAAAACTGTTTTTT.

The V gene is TRBV5-4, the J gene TRBJ1-2, with D maybe TRBD1 (5 bases). The ends were cut back, 0 bases at V and 6 bases at J, with 18 bases in the middle. The CDR3 loop spans 16 amino acids. Germline lookup yields CDR1 SGHNT and CDR2 YYREEE (reference sequence). The CDR3 is CASSLVTVSGFNGYTF. Here the CDR3 DNA reads TGTGCCAGCAGCTTGGTTACGGTGTCAGGGTTCAATGGCTACACCTTC.